Presented here are 9 T cell receptor beta chains from one specimen sequenced in a study of blood T cell repertoires in COVID-19. TCRdb keeps only in-frame clones here, not all; method: immunoSEQ multiplex PCR. The sample contains 35,000 to 45,000 clones, about nine tenths of which appear only once. The sequencing input was peripheral blood. The receptors here all came from a man between 60 and 70 years old with acute or convalescent COVID-19.

The CDR3 coding sequence is TGCGCCAGCAGTATCACTACACCTAGCCAGCCCGGCAATGAGCAGTTCTTC. The encoded protein is CASSITTPSQPGNEQFF. The chain joins TRBV4-3 to TRBJ2-1, with D possibly being TRBD2 (5 bases). V shed 6 bases and J shed 6 bases, with 24 bases lying between them. The length of the CDR3 is 17 residues. Germline V gives CDR1 LGHNA, CDR2 YSLEER.

The chain has TRBV10-3 and TRBJ2-3, with D unresolved. Germline-derived CDR1 and CDR2 are ENHRY and SYGVKD. The germline V and J ends were trimmed by 4 bases and 0 bases, with 8 bases remaining between them. The CDR3 totals 14 residues. Written as DNA, the CDR3 is TGTGCCATCAGTGTTCCTCCTAGCACAGATACGCAGTATTTT. As protein: CAISVPPSTDTQYF.

This clone has just one count. The V gene is TRBV4-3, the J gene TRBJ2-5; 8 bases fit TRBD1. The V segment lost 2 bases and the J segment 5 bases; nucleotides outside the gene matches: 10. The germline V gene encodes CDR1 LGHNA and CDR2 YSLEER. The CDR3 loop spans 16 amino acids. CDR3 sequence reads: CASSQNSGGRGETQYF. DNA of the CDR3: TGCGCCAGCAGCCAAAACTCAGGGGGCAGAGGGGAGACCCAGTACTTC.

The chain joins TRBV5-1 to TRBJ2-3; 7 bases match TRBD2. Germline CDR1 SGHRS, CDR2 YFSETQ. The CDR3 spans 13 residues. Germline trimming cut 2 bases from V and 10 bases from J; bases unmatched to any gene: 7. The CDR3 sequence is CASSFPSRESQYF. CDR3 nucleotide sequence: TGCGCCAGCAGCTTCCCTTCGCGGGAGTCGCAGTATTTT. Filled out from reference TRBV5-1 and TRBJ2-3, the complete variable domain reads KAGVTQTPRYLIKTRGQQVTLSCSPISGHRSVSWYQQTPGQGLQFLFEYFSETQRNKGNFPGRFSGRQFSNSRSEMNVSTLELGDSALYLCASSFPSRESQYFGPGTRLTVL.

The rearrangement links TRBV6-5 to TRBJ2-5; D might be TRBD2 (6 bases). Germline assignment: CDR1 MNHEY and CDR2 SVGAGI. V was clipped by 2 bases and J by 3 bases, with 13 bases between them. The CDR3 is 15 amino acids. The CDR3 nucleotides read TGTGCCAGCAGTTACGGGGCTAGCGAAAAAGAGACCCAGTACTTC. Protein product: CASSYGASEKETQYF.

The rearrangement links TRBV2 to TRBJ2-1; TRBD2 matches at 13 bases. V lost 1 base, J lost 15 bases, and 3 bases stayed unmatched. Germline CDR1 SNHLY, CDR2 FYNNEI. CDR3 size: 13 residues. The CDR3, as DNA: TGTGCCAGCAGTGAAGAACTAGCGGGGGGGCGGTTCTTC. As protein: CASSEELAGGRFF.

V and J are TRBV5-1 and TRBJ2-7; 9 nucleotides line up with TRBD2. Germline V CDR1 and CDR2: SGHRS, YFSETQ. V lost 0 bases, J lost 1 base, and 11 bases stayed unmatched. The CDR3 runs 18 residues. The CDR3 DNA reads TGCGCCAGCAGCTTGGAAAGTAGCGGGAGATATCGGTCCTACGAGCAGTACTTC. This encodes CASSLESSGRYRSYEQYF.

This clone was seen a handful of times. The chain couples TRBV5-6 to TRBJ2-3; the D is unclear. Germline CDR1 reads SGHDT; CDR2 reads YYEEEE. The CDR3 runs 15 residues. Trimming took off 2 bases at V and 3 bases at J, with 13 bases between the two ends. This CDR3 is CASSFTRRITDTQYF. In nucleotides, the CDR3 is TGTGCCAGCAGCTTTACTCGCAGGATAACAGATACGCAGTATTTT.

The chain joins TRBV5-6 to TRBJ2-5; D uncertain. The CDR3 consists of 14 residues. CDR1 is SGHDT, CDR2 YYEEEE, per germline. The ends were cut back, 4 bases at V and 9 bases at J, with 19 bases in the middle. The CDR3 spells CASSPVVPTRAQYF. The CDR3 nucleotides read TGTGCCAGCAGCCCGGTAGTACCCACTCGGGCCCAGTACTTC.